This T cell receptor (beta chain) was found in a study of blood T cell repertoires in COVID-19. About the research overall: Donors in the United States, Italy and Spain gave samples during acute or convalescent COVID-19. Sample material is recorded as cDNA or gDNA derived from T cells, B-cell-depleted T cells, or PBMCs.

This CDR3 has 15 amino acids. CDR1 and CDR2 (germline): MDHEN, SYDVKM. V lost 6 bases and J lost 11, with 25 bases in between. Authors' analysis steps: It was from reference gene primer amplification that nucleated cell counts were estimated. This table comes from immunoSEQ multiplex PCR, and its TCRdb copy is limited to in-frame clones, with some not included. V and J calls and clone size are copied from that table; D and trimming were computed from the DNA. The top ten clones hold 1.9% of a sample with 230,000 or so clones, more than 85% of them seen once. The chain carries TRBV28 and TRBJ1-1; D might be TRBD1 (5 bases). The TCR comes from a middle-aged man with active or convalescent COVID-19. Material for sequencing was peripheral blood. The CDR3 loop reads CASSRGGALDSQAFF. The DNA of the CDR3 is TGTGCCAGCAGCCGGGGAGGCGCGCTTGACAGTCAGGCTTTCTTT. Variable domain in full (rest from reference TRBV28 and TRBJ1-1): DVKVTQSSRYLVKRTGEKVFLECVQDMDHENMFWYRQDPGLGLRLIYFSYDVKMKEKGDIPEGYSVSREKKERFSLILESASTNQTSMYLCASSRGGALDSQAFFGQGTRLTVV.